The sequence of this TCR beta chain was determined in a study of blood T cell repertoires in COVID-19 (dated by TCRdb to between 2020 and 2021). Context from the whole study: The collaborator samples originated in the United States, Italy and Spain and spanned the acute and convalescent phases of COVID-19. The sample metadata nearly always contained a de-identified subject ID, COVID-19 status, age in years and sex. Samples came from the ongoing ImmuneRACE study (first 160 participants) plus 1,254 subjects from 6 global collaborators. Where HLA class I and class II types were available, the types were taken from metadata supplied by the sample provider, not from assay-based typing. The repertoires were released in a freely available public database intended as a resource for research on the immune response to SARS-CoV-2. The prospective study material was composed of cDNA or gDNA derived from T cells, B-cell-depleted T cells, or PBMCs. Subjects who had been exposed to COVID-19, were actively infected with it, or had recovered from it provided the deeply sampled blood TCRbeta repertoires that made up the dataset. Broad study findings and their caveats: The amount of clinical and demographic metadata varied by source and participant and was provided uncurated.

On this clone: Its specific antigen is unknown. Base qualities are not recorded, but no much larger clone differs from it by a single base.

TCRbeta CDR3 regions were amplified from genomic DNA using the immunoSEQ Assay, a bias-controlled multiplex PCR. As for how the authors treated the data: Within the assay, amplification of reference gene primers was used to estimate how many nucleated cells each sample contained. To quantify the absolute abundance of each unique TCRbeta CDR3 rearrangement, sequence reads were collapsed and filtered. Productive Simpson clonality was computed per sample as the square root of Simpson's diversity index over productive rearrangements. Not all clones reach the TCRdb copy of this immuneACCESS table, which keeps in-frame sequences only. Checked studies attribute under half of the gap to unresolved V genes and leave the rest unexplained. The DNA gave D and trimming, while V, J and clone size come from that table. This sample holds fewer than 250,000 clones; 70% to 85% were observed only once. Clones ranked in the top ten supply 3.2% of the sample.

Participants in the prospective study were aged about 18 to 90 years, lived in over 20 United States geographic areas, and enrolled through a virtual design. Cohort assignment in the prospective study relied on participant-reported clinical history from a screening survey and a study questionnaire. Recovered participants in ImmuneRACE Cohort 3 were defined by two consecutive negative NP/OP PCR tests, clearance by a healthcare professional, or resolution of symptoms. Mobile phlebotomists in the prospective study collected whole blood, serum and a nasopharyngeal or oropharyngeal swab from every participant. Additional blood draws and questionnaires over an approximately 2-month period could optionally be provided by prospective study participants. Before DNA extraction, prospective study blood samples were shipped either frozen or at room temperature. From the germline V gene, CDR1 is SGHVS and CDR2 is FNYEAQ. The CDR3, from cysteine to phenylalanine, totals 16 residues. Only the CDR3 region is kept as DNA, spanning 48 bases read in frame from base 1. Compared with germline, V lacks 1 base and J lacks 9 bases; bases without a gene match: 12.

Sequencing used PBMCs or T cells enriched from blood (not recorded which). The rearrangement combines TRBV7-6 with TRBJ2-1; TRBD2 aligns with 7 central bases. The receptor was derived from a woman aged 25 to 39 who had recovered from COVID-19. The CDR3 region: CASSLESGNIVGEQFF. In nucleotides, the sequence is TGTGCCAGCAGCTTAGAGAGCGGGAATATCGTAGGTGAGCAGTTCTTC. Full variable domain (CDR3 extended with the reference TRBV7-6 and TRBJ2-1 proteins): GAGVSQSPRYKVTKRGQDVALRCDPISGHVSLYWYRQALGQGPEFLTYFNYEAQQDKSGLPNDRFSAERPEGSISTLTIQRTEQRDSAMYRCASSLESGNIVGEQFFGPGTRLTVL.